The 8 T cell receptor beta chains below come from one sample, sequenced in a study of regulatory and conventional T cells in RAG deficiency. Sequenced by immunoSEQ multiplex PCR; TCRdb stores in-frame clones only, minus some. The table shows tens of thousands of clones, with approximately 90% occurring only once. These data also featured in a second study, about regulatory T cells. From that second work: Primers: 52 TRBV forward and 13 TRBJ reverse.

The material sequenced was CD8+ T cells sorted from blood. These receptors were obtained from a human donor in good health.

For the CDR3, the DNA is TGCGCCAGCAGTGACCGCCGTTGGGATGAGCAGTTCTTC. As protein: CASSDRRWDEQFF. The chain carries TRBV10-1 and TRBJ2-1; D remains unclear. This CDR3 spans 13 amino acids. CDR1 WNHNN and CDR2 SYGVQD come from the germline V gene (reference sequence). V dropped 3 bases and J dropped 8 bases, with 11 bases sitting between them.

The chain has TRBV11-2 and TRBJ2-2; maybe TRBD2 (7 bases). Germline CDR1 and CDR2: SGHAT and FQNNGV. The V gene lost 10 bases and the J gene lost 2 bases, with 20 bases spanning the gap. The CDR3 totals 16 residues. Here the CDR3 DNA reads TGTGCCATTCAACGGGGGGACACCTTAAACACCGGGGAGCTGTTTTTT. The encoded protein is CAIQRGDTLNTGELFF.

The chain combines TRBV4-1 with TRBJ2-7; the match to TRBD2 covers 7 bases. With 1 base clipped from V and 5 bases from J, the junction kept 8 bases outside the gene matches. CDR1 and CDR2 from the germline V gene are MGHRA and YSYEKL. This CDR3 spans 15 amino acids. CDR3: CASSQASGGPHEQYF. CDR3 coding DNA: TGCGCCAGCAGCCAAGCGTCGGGAGGCCCCCACGAGCAGTACTTC.

In its sample, this clone was seen once. The V call is TRBV14, the J call TRBJ2-7, with TRBD2 as a possible D gene (6 bases). The CDR3 totals 14 residues. The V gene lost 4 bases and the J gene lost 2 bases, with 12 bases spanning the gap. Germline assignment: CDR1 SGHDN and CDR2 FVKESK. CDR3 in DNA: TGTGCCAGCAGCCGTCGGGGCGGGGCCTACGAGCAGTACTTC. Translation gives CASSRRGGAYEQYF.

This sequence joins TRBV5-6 and TRBJ2-2, with 7 positions matching TRBD2. With V trimmed by 4 bases and J by 4 bases, 7 bases remained unmatched. Germline assignment: CDR1 SGHDT and CDR2 YYEEEE. The CDR3 length is 15 residues. This CDR3 reads CASSPRLAGTGELFF. Written as DNA, the CDR3 is TGTGCCAGCAGCCCTCGACTAGCCGGCACCGGGGAGCTGTTTTTT.

The chain is built from TRBV7-3 and TRBJ2-2; 11 bases map to TRBD2. The V segment lost 1 base and the J segment 5 bases; nucleotides outside the gene matches: 9. CDR3 length equals 18 residues. The germline V gene encodes CDR1 SGHTA and CDR2 FQGTGA. The CDR3 DNA is TGTGCCAGCAGCTTAAATCGGATAGCGGGAGGGGAAACCGGGGAGCTGTTTTTT. Translation: CASSLNRIAGGETGELFF.

The chain couples TRBV4-1 to TRBJ2-5; no clear D. This CDR3 spans 13 amino acids. Germline V gene sequence: CDR1 MGHRA, CDR2 YSYEKL. The V end lost 1 base, the J end lost 5 bases, and 8 bases lay between the germline ends. In nucleotides, the CDR3 is TGCGCCAGCAGCCAAGGGGTAGGGGAGACCCAGTACTTC. Translated: CASSQGVGETQYF.

The chain combines TRBV27 with TRBJ2-1; 11 positions agree with TRBD2. Germline assignment: CDR1 MNHEY and CDR2 SMNVEV (reference sequence). This CDR3 comprises 15 residues. With V trimmed by 3 bases and J by 6 bases, 4 bases remained unmatched. CDR3 in DNA: TGTGCCAGCAGTTTCTATACTAGCGGGAGCAATGAGCAGTTCTTC. This codes for CASSFYTSGSNEQFF.